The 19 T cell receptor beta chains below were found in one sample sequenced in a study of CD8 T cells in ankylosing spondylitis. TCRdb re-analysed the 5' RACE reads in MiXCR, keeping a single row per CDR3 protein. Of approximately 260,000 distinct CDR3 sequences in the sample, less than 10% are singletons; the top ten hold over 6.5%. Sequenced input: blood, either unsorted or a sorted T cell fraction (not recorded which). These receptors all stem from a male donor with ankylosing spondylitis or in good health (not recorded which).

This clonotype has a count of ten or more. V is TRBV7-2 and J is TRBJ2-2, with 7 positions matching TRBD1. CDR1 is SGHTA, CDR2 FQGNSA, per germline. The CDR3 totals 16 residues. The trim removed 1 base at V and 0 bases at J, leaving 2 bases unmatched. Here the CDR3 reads CASSLVGQTNTGELFF. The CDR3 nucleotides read TGTGCCAGCAGCTTAGTGGGACAGACGAACACCGGGGAGCTGTTTTTT.

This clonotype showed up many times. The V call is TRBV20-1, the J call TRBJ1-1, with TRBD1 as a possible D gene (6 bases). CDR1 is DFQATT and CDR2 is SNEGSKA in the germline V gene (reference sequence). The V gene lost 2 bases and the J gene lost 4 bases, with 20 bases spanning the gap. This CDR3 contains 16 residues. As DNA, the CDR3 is TGCAGTGCTAGACCTACCGGGGGCGTCGTCCTCACTGAAGCTTTCTTT. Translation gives CSARPTGGVVLTEAFF.

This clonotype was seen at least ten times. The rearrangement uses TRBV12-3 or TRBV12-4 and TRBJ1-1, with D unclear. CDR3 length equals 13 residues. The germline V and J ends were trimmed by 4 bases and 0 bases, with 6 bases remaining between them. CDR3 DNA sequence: TGTGCCAGCAGTTGGACTCTGAACACTGAAGCTTTCTTT. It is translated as CASSWTLNTEAFF.

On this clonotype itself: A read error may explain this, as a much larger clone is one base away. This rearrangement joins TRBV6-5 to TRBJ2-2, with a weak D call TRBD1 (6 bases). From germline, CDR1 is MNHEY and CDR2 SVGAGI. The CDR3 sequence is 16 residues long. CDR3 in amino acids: CASSSPGHSNTGQLFF. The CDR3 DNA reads TGTGCCAGCAGTTCCCCGGGACACTCGAACACCGGGCAGCTGTTTTTT.

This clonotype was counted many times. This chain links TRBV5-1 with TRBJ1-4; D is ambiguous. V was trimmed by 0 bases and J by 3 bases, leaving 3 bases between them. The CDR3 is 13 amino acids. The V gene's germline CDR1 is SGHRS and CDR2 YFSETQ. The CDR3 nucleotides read TGCGCCAGCAGCTTGGCCGCTAATGAAAAACTGTTTTTT. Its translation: CASSLAANEKLFF.

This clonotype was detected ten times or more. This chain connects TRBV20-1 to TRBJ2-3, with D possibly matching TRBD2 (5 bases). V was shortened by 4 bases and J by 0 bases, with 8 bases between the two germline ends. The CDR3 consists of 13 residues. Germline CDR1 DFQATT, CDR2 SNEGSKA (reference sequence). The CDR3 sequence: CSAMRTSTDTQYF. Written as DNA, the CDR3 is TGCAGTGCTATGAGGACTAGCACAGATACGCAGTATTTT.

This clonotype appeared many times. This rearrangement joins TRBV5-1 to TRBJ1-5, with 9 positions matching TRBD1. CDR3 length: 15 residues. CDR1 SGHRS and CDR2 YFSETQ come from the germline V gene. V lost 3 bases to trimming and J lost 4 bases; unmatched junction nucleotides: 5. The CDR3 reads CASSSSGQGNQPQHF. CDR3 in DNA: TGCGCCAGCAGCTCCTCTGGACAGGGGAATCAGCCCCAGCATTTT.

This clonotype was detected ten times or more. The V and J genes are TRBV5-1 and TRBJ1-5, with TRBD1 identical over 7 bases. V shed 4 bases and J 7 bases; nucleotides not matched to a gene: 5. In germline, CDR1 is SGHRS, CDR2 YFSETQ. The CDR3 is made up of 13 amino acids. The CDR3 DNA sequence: TGCGCCAGCAGCGTCAACAGGGGCCAGCCCCAGCATTTT. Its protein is CASSVNRGQPQHF.

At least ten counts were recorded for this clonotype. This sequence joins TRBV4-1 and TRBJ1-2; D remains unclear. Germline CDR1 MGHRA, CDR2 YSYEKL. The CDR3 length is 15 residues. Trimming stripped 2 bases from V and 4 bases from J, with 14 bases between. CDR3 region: CASSQFHGRVYGYTF. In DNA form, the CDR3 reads TGCGCCAGCAGCCAATTCCACGGACGGGTCTATGGCTACACCTTC.

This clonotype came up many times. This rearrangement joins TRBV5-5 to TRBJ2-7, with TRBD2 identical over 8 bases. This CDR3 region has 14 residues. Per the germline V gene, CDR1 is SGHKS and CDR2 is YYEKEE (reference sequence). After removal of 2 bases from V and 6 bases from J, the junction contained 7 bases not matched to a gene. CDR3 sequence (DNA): TGTGCCAGCAGCTTTGGTCAGCGGGGGACCGAGCAGTACTTC. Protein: CASSFGQRGTEQYF.

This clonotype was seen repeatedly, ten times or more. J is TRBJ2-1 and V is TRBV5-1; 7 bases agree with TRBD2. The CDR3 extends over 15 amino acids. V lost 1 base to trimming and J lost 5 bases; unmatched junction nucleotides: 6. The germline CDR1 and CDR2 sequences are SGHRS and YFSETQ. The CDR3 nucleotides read TGCGCCAGCAGCTTGAGGGCTAGCGGCGACAATGAGCAGTTCTTC. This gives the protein CASSLRASGDNEQFF.

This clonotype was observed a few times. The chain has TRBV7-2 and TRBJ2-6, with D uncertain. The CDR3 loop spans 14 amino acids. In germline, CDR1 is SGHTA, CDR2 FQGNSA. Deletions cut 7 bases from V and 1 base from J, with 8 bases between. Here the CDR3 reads CASTIPSGANVLTF. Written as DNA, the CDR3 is TGTGCCAGCACGATACCTTCTGGGGCCAACGTCCTGACTTTC.

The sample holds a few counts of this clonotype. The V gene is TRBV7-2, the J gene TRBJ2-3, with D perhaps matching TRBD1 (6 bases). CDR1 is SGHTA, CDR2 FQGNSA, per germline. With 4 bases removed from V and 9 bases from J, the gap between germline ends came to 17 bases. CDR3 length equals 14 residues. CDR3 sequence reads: CASSSLGGRGTQYF. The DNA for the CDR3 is TGTGCCAGCAGCTCCCTTGGCGGCAGGGGCACGCAGTATTTT. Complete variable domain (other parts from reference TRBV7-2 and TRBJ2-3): GAGVSQSPSNKVTEKGKDVELRCDPISGHTALYWYRQSLGQGLEFLIYFQGNSAPDKSGLPSDRFSAERTGGSVSTLTIQRTQQEDSAVYLCASSSLGGRGTQYFGPGTRLTVL.

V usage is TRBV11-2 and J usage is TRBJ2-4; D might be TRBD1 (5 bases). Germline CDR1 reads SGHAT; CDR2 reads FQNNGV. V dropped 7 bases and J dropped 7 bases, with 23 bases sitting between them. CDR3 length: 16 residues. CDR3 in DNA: TGTGCCAGCACCATACAGGTTTTTGGGCTATCCAACATTCAGTACTTC. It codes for CASTIQVFGLSNIQYF.

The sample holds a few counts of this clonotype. The CDR3 spells CASSPPGNTIYF. CDR3 DNA sequence: TGTGCCAGCAGCCCCCCCGGAAACACCATATATTTT. This chain uses TRBV12-3 or TRBV12-4 with TRBJ1-3; the D is unclear. The ends were cut back, 6 bases at V and 4 bases at J, with 7 bases in the middle. This CDR3 is built from 12 residues.

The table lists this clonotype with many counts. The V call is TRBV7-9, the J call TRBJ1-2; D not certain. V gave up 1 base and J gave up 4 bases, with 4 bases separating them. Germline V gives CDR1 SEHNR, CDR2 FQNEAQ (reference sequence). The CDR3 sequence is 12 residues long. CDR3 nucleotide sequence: TGTGCCAGCAGCTTAGACCGCTATGGCTACACCTTC. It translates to CASSLDRYGYTF.

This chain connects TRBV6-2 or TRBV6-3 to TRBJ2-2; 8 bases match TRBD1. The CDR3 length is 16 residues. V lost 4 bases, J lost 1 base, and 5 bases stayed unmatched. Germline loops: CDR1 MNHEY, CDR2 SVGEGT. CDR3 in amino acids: CASSSATGENTGELFF. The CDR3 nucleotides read TGTGCCAGCAGTTCCGCGACAGGGGAGAACACCGGGGAGCTGTTTTTT.

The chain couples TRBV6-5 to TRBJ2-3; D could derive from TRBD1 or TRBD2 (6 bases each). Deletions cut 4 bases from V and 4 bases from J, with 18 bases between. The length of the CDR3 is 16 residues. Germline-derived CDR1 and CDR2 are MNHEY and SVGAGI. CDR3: CASSFLTRGRADTQYF. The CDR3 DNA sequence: TGTGCCAGCAGTTTCCTGACCCGGGGGCGGGCAGATACGCAGTATTTT.

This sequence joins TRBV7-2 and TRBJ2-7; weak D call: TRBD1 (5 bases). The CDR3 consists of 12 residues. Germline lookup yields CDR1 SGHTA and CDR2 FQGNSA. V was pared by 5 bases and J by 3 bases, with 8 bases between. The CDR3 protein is CASSARDYEQYF. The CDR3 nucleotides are TGTGCCAGCAGCGCCAGGGACTACGAGCAGTACTTC.